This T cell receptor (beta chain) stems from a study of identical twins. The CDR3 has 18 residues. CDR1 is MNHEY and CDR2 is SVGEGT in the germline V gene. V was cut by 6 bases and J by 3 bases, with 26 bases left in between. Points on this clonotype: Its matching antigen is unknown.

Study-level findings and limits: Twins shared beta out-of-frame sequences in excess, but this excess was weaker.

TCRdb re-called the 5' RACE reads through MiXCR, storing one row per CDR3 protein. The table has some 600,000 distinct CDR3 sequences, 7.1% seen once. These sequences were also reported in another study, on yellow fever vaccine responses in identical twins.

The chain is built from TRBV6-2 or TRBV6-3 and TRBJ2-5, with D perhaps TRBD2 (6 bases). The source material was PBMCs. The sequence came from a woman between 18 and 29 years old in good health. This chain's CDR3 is CASSSTSSSGSLKETQYF. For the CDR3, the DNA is TGTGCCAGCAGCTCTACTAGTAGTTCCGGGAGTTTAAAAGAGACCCAGTACTTC.